This T cell receptor (beta chain) was obtained from a study of human T cells and chemical hapten exposure. Study-wide background: The study lasted roughly five months, and patients were dosed weekly with diphenylcyclopropenone on the scalp throughout.

On this clonotype itself: Its target is unknown. A much more abundant neighbour one base away suggests this may be a read error.

TCRdb ran MiXCR on the RACE reads and lists one entry per CDR3 protein. The sample yields roughly 160,000 distinct CDR3 sequences, more than 14% seen once. V lost 7 bases, J lost 2 bases, and 15 bases lay in between. CDR3 length: 14 residues. CDR1 and CDR2 (germline): MNHEY, SVGEGT. Study findings and constraints: Large CDR3 similarity clusters arose significantly more often from expanded TCRs than from controls.

As to time point: patch test 1, 2 weeks after DPC sensitization. Treatment of the sample: therapeutic diphenylcyclopropenone sensitization with weekly scalp DPC. V usage is TRBV6-2 or TRBV6-3 and J usage is TRBJ2-7; D is possibly TRBD1 or TRBD2 (5 bases each). This specimen was whole blood, taken in connection with sensitization to the hapten diphenylcyclopropenone (DPC). This clonotype originated in a woman in her twenties or thirties with alopecia areata. Some clones in this sample may be carry-over from other donors' samples. CDR3 in amino acids: CASKDSQGTYEQYF. The CDR3 region has the DNA TGTGCCAGCAAGGACTCCCAGGGAACCTACGAGCAGTACTTC.